A selection of T cell receptor beta chains follows, all from one sample in a study of preoperative IRX-2 immunotherapy in early breast cancer. Profiled with immunoSEQ multiplex PCR; TCRdb holds only in-frame clones, not every one. Of about 98,000 clones detected, roughly 90% appear once; the ten largest clones hold around 2.1%. Sequenced material: tumor tissue, taken after IRX-2 immunotherapy. These receptors were taken from a human donor with breast cancer. CDR3s include the opening cysteine and the closing phenylalanine or tryptophan. The D gene is left open where the match is weak. Some rows have no size entry. The others give once, few or many, or a class for an expanded clone.

v_call	j_call	d_call	clone_size	cdr3_nt	cdr3_aa
TRBV1	TRBJ1-6	-	-	TGCGCCAGCAGCCAAGAGGGGACAGCTAATTCACCCCTCCACTTT	CASSQEGTANSPLHF
TRBV11-3	TRBJ2-3	-	few	TGTGCCAGCAGCTTAGAGGGACTTTCGGATACGCAGTATTTT	CASSLEGLSDTQYF
TRBV15	TRBJ1-2	TRBD1	-	TGTGCCACCAGCAGGGGACAGGCGGCCTATGGCTACACCTTC	CATSRGQAAYGYTF
TRBV19	TRBJ1-2	TRBD1	-	TGTGCCAGTAGTAGAGGACAGGGGCAGGTCTATGGCTACACCTTC	CASSRGQGQVYGYTF
TRBV28	TRBJ1-3	-	-	TGTGCCAGCAGTTTCAATGTAAACACCATATATTTT	CASSFNVNTIYF
TRBV10-2	TRBJ2-2	-	-	TGCGCCAGCGAGTTGGGGGCCGGGGAGCTGTTTTTT	CASELGAGELFF
TRBV6-4	TRBJ2-1	TRBD1	-	TGTGCCAGCAGGGACAGGCAGTACAATGAGCAGTTCTTC	CASRDRQYNEQFF
TRBV30	TRBJ1-1	-	-	TGTGCCTGGAGAAACCGAGCGAACACTGAAGCTTTCTTT	CAWRNRANTEAFF
TRBV28	TRBJ1-2	-	-	TGTGCCAGCAGCTCAAGGTCCAGGGCCCTCTATGGCTACACCTTC	CASSSRSRALYGYTF
TRBV6-8	TRBJ1-4	-	-	TGTGCCAGCAGTTACTCTTTCCAGGGGTCTAATGAAAAACTGTTTTTT	CASSYSFQGSNEKLFF
TRBV12-5	TRBJ2-3	-	-	TGTGCCAGCGGAGCCTTCCTGCTCGATCCGCAGTATTTT	CASGAFLLDPQYF
TRBV19	TRBJ2-7	TRBD1	-	TGTGCCAGTAGGATGATGACAGGGTCTAACTACGAGCAGTACTTC	CASRMMTGSNYEQYF
TRBV6-8	TRBJ2-2	-	few	TGTGCCAGCAAACGTATGGGCACAGCCACCGGGGAGCTGTTTTTT	CASKRMGTATGELFF